This T cell receptor beta chain came from a study of post-analysis software for immune sequencing data. Unique molecular identifiers were built into the TCR beta cDNA libraries. Some 500,000 cDNA molecules were recovered from an input of about 0.85 to 11 million T cells. TCRdb ran MiXCR on the PCR reads and lists one entry per CDR3 protein. The data show around 770,000 distinct CDR3 sequences, around 46% seen once. In the case of this clonotype: Antigen unknown.

Overall study findings and caveats: Roughly 5 TRBV segments (TRBV5-6, TRBV5-1 and TRBV20-1 among them) occurred more frequently in patients than in controls.

The V segment lost 1 base and the J segment 0 bases; nucleotides outside the gene matches: 5. This CDR3 contains 17 residues. CDR1 and CDR2 (germline): MNHNS, SASEGT. Sequenced input: blood. The TCR was taken from a girl aged 5-17 years with multiple sclerosis. V and J are TRBV6-1 and TRBJ2-1; 8 positions agree with TRBD1. CDR3 residues: CASSEGQGFLSYNEQFF. In nucleotides, the CDR3 is TGTGCCAGCAGTGAAGGACAGGGGTTCCTCTCCTACAATGAGCAGTTCTTC.